This T cell receptor beta chain was recorded in a study of shared clonotypes between healthy human individuals. This CDR3 comprises 15 residues. The V end lost 1 base, the J end lost 7 bases, and 14 bases lay between the germline ends. Looked up from germline, CDR1 is SGDLS and CDR2 is YYNGEE. The repertoire was sequenced with immunoSEQ multiplex PCR; TCRdb's copy has only in-frame clones and lacks some. The top ten hold approximately 1.5% of the sample, which has nearly 1 million clones, around 80% seen once. Material for sequencing was memory CD4+ T cells sorted from blood. Stated subset: CD45RA-negative fraction. The V call is TRBV9, the J call TRBJ1-4, with D maybe TRBD1 (5 bases). This clonotype was obtained from a man aged 18 to 29 in good health. The CDR3 sequence is CASSVNPGPTEKLFF. CDR3 DNA sequence: TGTGCCAGCAGCGTAAACCCGGGACCCACTGAAAAACTGTTTTTT.